This T cell receptor (beta chain) emerged from a study of beta chain features in type 1 diabetes. Broader study findings: Moderately but significantly shorter TCRB CDR3s were found in Type 1 diabetes patients in all four CD4+ subsets. Type 1 diabetes patients had VDJ junctions that carried fewer insertions and more deletions.

This clone was counted only a few times. Its antigen is unknown. The investigators reverse transcribed all of the isolated RNA, so they sequenced expressed TCRB transcripts. There were 3 million to 4 million reads on average in the naive, central memory and regulatory T cell samples. Some clones are missing from TCRdb's copy, which holds only in-frame ones; the method was immunoSEQ multiplex PCR. The profile covers about 650,000 clones, with around 12% appearing a single time and more than 0.095% taken by the ten largest. Trimming shortened V by 3 bases and J by 4 bases, and 10 bases separated the two germline ends. CDR3 length: 13 residues. CDR1 is GTSNPN and CDR2 is SVGIG in the germline V gene (reference sequence).

This receptor was taken from a young man with type 1 diabetes. The V call is TRBV30, the J call TRBJ1-5; D is unresolved. The sequenced sample consisted of naive CD4+ T cells from blood. CDR3 nucleotides: TGTGCCTGGAGCACCGGGGAGAATCAGCCCCAGCATTTT. Amino acid sequence: CAWSTGENQPQHF. The complete variable domain, with remaining parts taken from reference TRBV30 and TRBJ1-5, reads SQTIHQWPATLVQPVGSPLSLECTVEGTSNPNLYWYRQAAGRGLQLLFYSVGIGQISSEVPQNLSASRPQDRQFILSSKKLLLSDSGFYLCAWSTGENQPQHFGDGTRLSIL.